One and the same sample provided the 9 T cell receptor beta chains below, sequenced in a study of cytomegalovirus exposure and HLA in healthy donors. The PCR used 60 Vbeta and 13 Jbeta primers. Profiling relied on immunoSEQ multiplex PCR, and the TCRdb table lists in-frame clones only, not all of them. The table records over 120,000 clones, 70% to 85% of them present only once. The sample consisted of PBMCs. These receptors were obtained from a man aged 25-40 years in good health and CMV-seropositive.

The gene calls are TRBV5-6 and TRBJ2-1; 9 nucleotides line up with TRBD2. Germline-derived CDR1 and CDR2 are SGHDT and YYEEEE. The V segment lost 0 bases and the J segment 2 bases; nucleotides outside the gene matches: 0. The CDR3 runs 15 residues. CDR3 in amino acids: CASSLVAGAYNEQFF. Written as DNA, the CDR3 is TGTGCCAGCAGCTTGGTAGCGGGAGCCTACAATGAGCAGTTCTTC.

The chain joins TRBV19 to TRBJ2-1, with D maybe TRBD1 (5 bases). Trimming took 6 bases from V and 7 from J, leaving 10 bases between them. There are 12 residues in the CDR3. In germline, CDR1 is LNHDA, CDR2 SQIVND (reference sequence). CDR3 in amino acids: CASRRGRNEQFF. The CDR3 DNA reads as TGTGCCAGTAGAAGGGGAAGAAATGAGCAGTTCTTC.

The chain employs TRBV18 and TRBJ1-6, with 8 positions matching TRBD1. Per the germline V gene, CDR1 is KGHSH and CDR2 is LQKENI. V lost 5 bases and J lost 10; bases outside the gene matches: 13. The CDR3 length is 16 residues. In DNA form, the CDR3 reads TGTGCCAGCTCATCTACCCCGACAGGGGACGGATCACCCCTCCACTTT. The encoded protein is CASSSTPTGDGSPLHF.

This chain uses TRBV4-1 with TRBJ2-1, with 11 bases aligning to TRBD2. CDR3 length equals 17 residues. J lost 4 bases, V lost 1 base, and 6 bases had no gene match. CDR1 is MGHRA and CDR2 is YSYEKL in the germline V gene. CDR3 sequence (DNA): TGCGCCAGCAGCCAAGTCCTAGCGGGAGGCCAGTACAATGAGCAGTTCTTC. Protein product: CASSQVLAGGQYNEQFF.

This clone has only a few counts. This chain connects TRBV11-3 to TRBJ2-5; D uncertain. Trimming pared 5 bases from V and 1 base from J, leaving 20 bases between. The CDR3 totals 17 residues. Germline V gives CDR1 SGHNT, CDR2 YENEEA. The CDR3 DNA follows: TGTGCCAGCAGCCCGCCAGGATTTGGGCAACCCCAAGAGACCCAGTACTTC. Translating it yields CASSPPGFGQPQETQYF.

The chain combines TRBV18 with TRBJ2-1, with 9 bases that match TRBD2. This CDR3 is built from 15 residues. The V gene end was trimmed by 5 bases and the J gene end by 8 bases; junction bases not matched to a gene: 10. The germline CDR1 and CDR2 sequences are KGHSH and LQKENI. CDR3 loop: CASSSGGGAGDEQFF. CDR3 sequence (DNA): TGTGCCAGCTCATCCGGCGGGGGGGCCGGGGATGAGCAGTTCTTC.

This clone appeared a single time. The CDR3 DNA reads TGTGCCAGTAGTATCCCAGGGGAAGTTGAGACCCAGTACTTC. This translates into CASSIPGEVETQYF. The chain links TRBV19 to TRBJ2-5; tentative D call: TRBD1 (6 bases). The germline gives CDR1 LNHDA, CDR2 SQIVND (reference sequence). V lost 3 bases to trimming and J lost 5 bases, with 13 bases between them. This CDR3 is built from 14 residues.

The V gene is TRBV2, the J gene TRBJ2-3, with D possibly being TRBD2 (5 bases). Germline V gene sequence: CDR1 SNHLY, CDR2 FYNNEI. CDR3 length: 15 residues. The V end lost 6 bases, the J end lost 10 bases, and 23 bases lay between the germline ends. CDR3 residues: CASRTSYGDYSPQYF. Written as DNA, the CDR3 is TGTGCCAGCAGGACCTCATACGGAGACTACTCGCCGCAGTATTTT.

CDR3 residues: CASSLEEPRRAQYF. The CDR3 nucleotides are TGTGCCAGCAGTTTAGAAGAGCCCCGTCGGGCCCAGTACTTC. V gene TRBV28 combines with J gene TRBJ2-5; D remains unclear. The germline CDR1 and CDR2 sequences are MDHEN and SYDVKM. The CDR3 is 14 residues long. Deletions cut 2 bases from V and 9 bases from J, with 16 bases between.